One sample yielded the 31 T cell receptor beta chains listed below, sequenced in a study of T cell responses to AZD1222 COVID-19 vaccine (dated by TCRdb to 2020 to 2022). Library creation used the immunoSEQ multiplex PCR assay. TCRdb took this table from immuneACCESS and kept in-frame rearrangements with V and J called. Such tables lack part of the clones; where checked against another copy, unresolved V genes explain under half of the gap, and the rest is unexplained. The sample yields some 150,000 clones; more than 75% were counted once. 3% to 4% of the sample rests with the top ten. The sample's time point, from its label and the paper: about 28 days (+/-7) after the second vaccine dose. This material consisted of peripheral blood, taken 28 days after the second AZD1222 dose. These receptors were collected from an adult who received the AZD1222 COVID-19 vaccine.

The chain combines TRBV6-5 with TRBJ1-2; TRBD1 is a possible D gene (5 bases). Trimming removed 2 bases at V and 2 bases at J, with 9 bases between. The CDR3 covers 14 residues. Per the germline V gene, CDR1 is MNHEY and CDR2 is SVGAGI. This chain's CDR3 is CASSYREGNYGYTF. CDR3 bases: TGTGCCAGCAGTTACCGTGAGGGGAACTATGGCTACACCTTC.

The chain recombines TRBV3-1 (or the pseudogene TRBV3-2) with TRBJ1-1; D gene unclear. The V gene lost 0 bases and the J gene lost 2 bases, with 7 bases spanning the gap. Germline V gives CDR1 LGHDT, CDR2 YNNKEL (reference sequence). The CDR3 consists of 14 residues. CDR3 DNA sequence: TGTGCCAGCAGCCAAGACCGGAGAAACACTGAAGCTTTCTTT. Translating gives CASSQDRRNTEAFF.

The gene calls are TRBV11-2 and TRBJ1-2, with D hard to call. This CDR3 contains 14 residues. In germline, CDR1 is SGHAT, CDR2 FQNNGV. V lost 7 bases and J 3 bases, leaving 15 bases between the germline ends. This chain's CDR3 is CASTFSDGYYGYTF. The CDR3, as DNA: TGTGCCAGCACCTTTTCGGACGGATACTATGGCTACACCTTC.

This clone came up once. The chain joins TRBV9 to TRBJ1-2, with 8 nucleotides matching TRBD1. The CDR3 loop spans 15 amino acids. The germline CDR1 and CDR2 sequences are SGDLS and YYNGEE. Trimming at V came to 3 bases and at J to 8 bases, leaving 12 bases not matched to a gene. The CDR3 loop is CASSAYAGGAEGYTF. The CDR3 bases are TGTGCCAGCAGCGCTTACGCAGGGGGCGCGGAGGGCTACACCTTC.

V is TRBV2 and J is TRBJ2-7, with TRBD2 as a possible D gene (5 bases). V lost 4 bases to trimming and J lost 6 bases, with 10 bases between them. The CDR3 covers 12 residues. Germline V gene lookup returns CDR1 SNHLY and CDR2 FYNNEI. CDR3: CASSGGPSEQYF. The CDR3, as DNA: TGTGCCAGCAGTGGAGGGCCGAGCGAGCAGTACTTC.

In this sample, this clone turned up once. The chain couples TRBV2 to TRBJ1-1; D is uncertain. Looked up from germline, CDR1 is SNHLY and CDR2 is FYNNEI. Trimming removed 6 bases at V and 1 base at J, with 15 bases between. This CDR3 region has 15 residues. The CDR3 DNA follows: TGTGCCAGCAGCCCTACCTGGACGTGGAACACTGAAGCTTTCTTT. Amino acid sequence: CASSPTWTWNTEAFF.

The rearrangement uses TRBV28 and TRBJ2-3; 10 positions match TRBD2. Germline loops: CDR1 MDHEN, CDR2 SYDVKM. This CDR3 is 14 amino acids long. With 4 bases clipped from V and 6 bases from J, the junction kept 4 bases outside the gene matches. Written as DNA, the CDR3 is TGTGCCAGCAGTTCTAGCGGGAGATGGGATACGCAGTATTTT. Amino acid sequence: CASSSSGRWDTQYF.

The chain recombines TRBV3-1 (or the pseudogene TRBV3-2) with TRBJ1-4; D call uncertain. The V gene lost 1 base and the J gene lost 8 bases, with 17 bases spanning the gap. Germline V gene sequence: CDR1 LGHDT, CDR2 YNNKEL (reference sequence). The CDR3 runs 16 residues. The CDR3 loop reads CASSQARLTSQEKLFF. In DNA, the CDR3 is TGTGCCAGCAGCCAAGCTCGGCTCACCTCGCAGGAAAAACTGTTTTTT.

The CDR3 nucleotides read TGTGCCAGCAGTTTGGTGGCTGACAAAGTGTTTTTT. The encoded protein is CASSLVADKVFF. The V call is TRBV28, the J call TRBJ1-4; D uncertain. The CDR3 length is 12 residues. The germline V gene has CDR1 MDHEN and CDR2 SYDVKM. Trimming took off 3 bases at V and 15 bases at J, with 14 bases between the two ends.

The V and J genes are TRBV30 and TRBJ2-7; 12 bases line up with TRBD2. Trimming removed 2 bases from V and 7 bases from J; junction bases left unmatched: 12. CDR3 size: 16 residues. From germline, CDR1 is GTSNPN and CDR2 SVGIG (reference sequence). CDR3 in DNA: TGTGCCTGGAGTTTGAAGACTAGCGGGGGTTTAAGGGAGCAGTACTTC. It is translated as CAWSLKTSGGLREQYF.

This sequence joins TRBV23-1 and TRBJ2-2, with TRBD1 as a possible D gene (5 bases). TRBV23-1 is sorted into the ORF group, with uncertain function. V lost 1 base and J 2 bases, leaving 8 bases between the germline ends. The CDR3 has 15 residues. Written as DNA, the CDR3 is TGCGCCAGCAGTCAATTACAGGAAAACACCGGGGAGCTGTTTTTT. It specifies CASSQLQENTGELFF.

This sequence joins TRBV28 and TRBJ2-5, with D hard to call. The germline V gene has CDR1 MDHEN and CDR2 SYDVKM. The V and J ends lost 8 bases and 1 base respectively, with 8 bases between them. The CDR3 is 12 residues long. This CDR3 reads CASVDVQETQYF. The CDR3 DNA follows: TGTGCCAGCGTGGACGTCCAAGAGACCCAGTACTTC. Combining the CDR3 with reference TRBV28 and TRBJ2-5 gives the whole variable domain DVKVTQSSRYLVKRTGEKVFLECVQDMDHENMFWYRQDPGLGLRLIYFSYDVKMKEKGDIPEGYSVSREKKERFSLILESASTNQTSMYLCASVDVQETQYFGPGTRLLVL.

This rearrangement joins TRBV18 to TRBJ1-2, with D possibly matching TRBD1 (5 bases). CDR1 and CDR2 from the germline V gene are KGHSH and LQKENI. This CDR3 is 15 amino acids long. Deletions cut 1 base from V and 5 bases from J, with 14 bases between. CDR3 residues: CASSPLLWDAYGYTF. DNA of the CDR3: TGTGCCAGCTCACCACTCCTATGGGACGCGTATGGCTACACCTTC.

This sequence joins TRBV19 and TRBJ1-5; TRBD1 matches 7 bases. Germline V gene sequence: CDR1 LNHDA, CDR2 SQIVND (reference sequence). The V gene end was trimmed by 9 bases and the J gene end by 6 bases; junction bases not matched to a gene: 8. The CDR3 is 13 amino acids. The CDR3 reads CASTGASGQPQHF. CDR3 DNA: TGTGCCAGCACAGGGGCTTCAGGTCAGCCCCAGCATTTT.

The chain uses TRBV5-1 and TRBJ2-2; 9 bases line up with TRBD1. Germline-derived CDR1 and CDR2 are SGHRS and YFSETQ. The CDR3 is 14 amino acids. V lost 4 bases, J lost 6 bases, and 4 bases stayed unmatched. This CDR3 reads CASSAGQGSGELFF. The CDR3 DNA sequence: TGCGCCAGCAGCGCGGGACAGGGATCCGGGGAGCTGTTTTTT.

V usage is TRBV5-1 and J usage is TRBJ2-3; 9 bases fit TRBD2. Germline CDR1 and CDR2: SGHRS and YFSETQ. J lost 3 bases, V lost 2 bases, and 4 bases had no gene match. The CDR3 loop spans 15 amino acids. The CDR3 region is CASSLAGGFTDTQYF. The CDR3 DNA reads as TGCGCCAGCAGCTTAGCGGGGGGTTTTACAGATACGCAGTATTTT.

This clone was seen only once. CDR3 sequence: CASSLGRNEQFF. The CDR3 DNA reads as TGCGCCAGCAGCTTGGGGAGAAATGAGCAGTTCTTC. V is TRBV5-1 and J is TRBJ2-1; D is unclear. This CDR3 is built from 12 residues. Trimming pared 0 bases from V and 7 bases from J, leaving 5 bases between. The germline V gene encodes CDR1 SGHRS and CDR2 YFSETQ.

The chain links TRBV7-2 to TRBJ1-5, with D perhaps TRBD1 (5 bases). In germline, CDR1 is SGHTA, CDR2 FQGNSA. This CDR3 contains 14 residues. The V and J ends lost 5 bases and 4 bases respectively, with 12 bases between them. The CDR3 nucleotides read TGTGCCAGCAGCCAAGACAGCGCGAATCAGCCCCAGCATTTT. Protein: CASSQDSANQPQHF.

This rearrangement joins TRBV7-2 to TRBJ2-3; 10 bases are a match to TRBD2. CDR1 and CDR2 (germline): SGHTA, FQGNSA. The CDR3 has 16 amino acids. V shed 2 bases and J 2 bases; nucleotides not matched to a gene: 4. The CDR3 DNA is TGTGCCAGCAGCTTACAGCGGGGGGGATCCACAGATACGCAGTATTTT. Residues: CASSLQRGGSTDTQYF.

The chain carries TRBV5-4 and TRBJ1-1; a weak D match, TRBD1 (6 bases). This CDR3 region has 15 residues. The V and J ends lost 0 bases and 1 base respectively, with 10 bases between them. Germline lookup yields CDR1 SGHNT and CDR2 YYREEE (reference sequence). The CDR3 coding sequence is TGTGCCAGCAGCTTGGGTACGGGGGCGAACACTGAAGCTTTCTTT. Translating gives CASSLGTGANTEAFF. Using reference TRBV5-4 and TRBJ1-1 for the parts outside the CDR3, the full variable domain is ETGVTQSPTHLIKTRGQQVTLRCSSQSGHNTVSWYQQALGQGPQFIFQYYREEENGRGNFPPRFSGLQFPNYSSELNVNALELDDSALYLCASSLGTGANTEAFFGQGTRLTVV.

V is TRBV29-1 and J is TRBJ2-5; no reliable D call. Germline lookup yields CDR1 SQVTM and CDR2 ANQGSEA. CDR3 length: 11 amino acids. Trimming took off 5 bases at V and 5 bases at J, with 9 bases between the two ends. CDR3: CSVRELETQYF. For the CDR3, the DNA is TGCAGCGTTCGCGAGTTGGAGACCCAGTACTTC.

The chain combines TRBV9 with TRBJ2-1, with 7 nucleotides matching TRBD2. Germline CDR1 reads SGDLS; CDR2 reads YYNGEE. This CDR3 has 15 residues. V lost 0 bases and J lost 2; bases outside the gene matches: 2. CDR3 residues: CASSVGGGAYNEQFF. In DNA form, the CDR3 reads TGTGCCAGCAGCGTAGGTGGGGGGGCCTACAATGAGCAGTTCTTC.

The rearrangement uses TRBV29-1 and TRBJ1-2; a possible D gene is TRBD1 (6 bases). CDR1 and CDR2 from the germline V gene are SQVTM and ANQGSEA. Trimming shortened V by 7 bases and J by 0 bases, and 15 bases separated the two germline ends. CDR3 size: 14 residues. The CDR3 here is CSAQGTASNYGYTF. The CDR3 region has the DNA TGCAGCGCCCAGGGGACCGCTTCTAACTATGGCTACACCTTC.

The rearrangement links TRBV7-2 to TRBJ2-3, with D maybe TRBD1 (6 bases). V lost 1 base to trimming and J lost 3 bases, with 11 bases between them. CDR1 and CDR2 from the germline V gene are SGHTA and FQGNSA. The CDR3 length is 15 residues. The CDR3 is CASSLGLRGTDTQYF. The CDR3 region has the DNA TGTGCCAGCAGCTTAGGTCTCAGGGGAACAGATACGCAGTATTTT.

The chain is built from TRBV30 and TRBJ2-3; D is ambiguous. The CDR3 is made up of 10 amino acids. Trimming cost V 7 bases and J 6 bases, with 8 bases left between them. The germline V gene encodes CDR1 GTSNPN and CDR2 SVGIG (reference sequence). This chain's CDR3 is CALIADTQYF. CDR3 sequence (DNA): TGTGCCTTAATAGCTGATACGCAGTATTTT.

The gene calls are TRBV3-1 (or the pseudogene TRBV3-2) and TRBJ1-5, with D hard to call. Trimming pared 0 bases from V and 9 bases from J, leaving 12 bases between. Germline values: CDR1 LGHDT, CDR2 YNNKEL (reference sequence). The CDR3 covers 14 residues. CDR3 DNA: TGTGCCAGCAGCCAAGATGGCAGCCTAAGGCCCCAGCATTTT. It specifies CASSQDGSLRPQHF.

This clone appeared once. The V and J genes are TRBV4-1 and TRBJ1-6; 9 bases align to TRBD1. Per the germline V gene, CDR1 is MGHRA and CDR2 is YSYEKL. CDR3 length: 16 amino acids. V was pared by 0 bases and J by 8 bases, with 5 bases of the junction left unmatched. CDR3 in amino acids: CASSQEQGAAYSPLHF. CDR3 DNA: TGCGCCAGCAGCCAAGAACAGGGGGCGGCTTATTCACCCCTCCACTTT.

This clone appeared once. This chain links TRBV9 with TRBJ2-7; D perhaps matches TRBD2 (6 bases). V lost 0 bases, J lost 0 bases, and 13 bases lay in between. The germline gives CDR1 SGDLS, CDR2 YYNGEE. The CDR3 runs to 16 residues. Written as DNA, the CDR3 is TGTGCCAGCAGCGTAGAGGATAGCGGTTACTCCTACGAGCAGTACTTC. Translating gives CASSVEDSGYSYEQYF.

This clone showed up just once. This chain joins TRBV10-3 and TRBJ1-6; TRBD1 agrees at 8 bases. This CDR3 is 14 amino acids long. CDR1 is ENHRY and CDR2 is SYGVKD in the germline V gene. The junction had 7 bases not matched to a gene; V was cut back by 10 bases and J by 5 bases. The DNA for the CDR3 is TGTGCCACCTTCGGGGGACAGGATAATTCACCCCTCCACTTT. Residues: CATFGGQDNSPLHF.

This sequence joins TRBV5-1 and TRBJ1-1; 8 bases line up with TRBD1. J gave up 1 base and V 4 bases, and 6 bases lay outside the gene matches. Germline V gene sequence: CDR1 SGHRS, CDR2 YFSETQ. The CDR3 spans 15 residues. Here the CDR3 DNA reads TGCGCCAGCAGCCTGGACAGGGCGCGGAACACTGAAGCTTTCTTT. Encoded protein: CASSLDRARNTEAFF. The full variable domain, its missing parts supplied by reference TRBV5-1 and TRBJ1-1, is KAGVTQTPRYLIKTRGQQVTLSCSPISGHRSVSWYQQTPGQGLQFLFEYFSETQRNKGNFPGRFSGRQFSNSRSEMNVSTLELGDSALYLCASSLDRARNTEAFFGQGTRLTVV.

CDR3 amino acids: CASSLLDNQPQHF. CDR3 nucleotide sequence: TGTGCCAGCAGTTTATTGGACAATCAGCCCCAGCATTTT. The gene calls are TRBV12-3 or TRBV12-4 and TRBJ1-5; D call uncertain. The CDR3 has 13 amino acids. V lost 2 bases, J lost 3 bases, and 5 bases lay in between.